These 18 T cell receptor beta chains originate from one sample sequenced in a study of T cell repertoires in cytomegalovirus infection. The antigens of these receptors remain unknown. TCRdb passed the reads through MiXCR, listing each CDR3 protein once. Among roughly 570,000 distinct CDR3 sequences listed, just under 40% were seen once. The input for sequencing was cultured PBMCs, taken from culture after CMV antigen stimulation. These receptors were collected from a human donor in good health (CMV status not recorded). Some clones in this sample may be carry-over from other donors' samples.

This clonotype occurred a few times. This rearrangement joins TRBV20-1 to TRBJ2-7, with no clear D. Trimming removed 5 bases at V and 3 bases at J, with 14 bases between. The germline gives CDR1 DFQATT, CDR2 SNEGSKA (reference sequence). There are 13 residues in the CDR3. CDR3 amino acids: CSAQTAGLYEQYF. The CDR3 DNA is TGCAGTGCTCAAACGGCAGGCCTCTACGAGCAGTACTTC.

Comment on this clonotype: A much more abundant neighbour one base away suggests this may be a read error. The J gene is TRBJ2-1, the V gene TRBV7-2, with D unresolved. V was cut by 3 bases and J by 9 bases, with 12 bases left in between. CDR1 is SGHTA and CDR2 is FQGNSA in the germline V gene. This CDR3 spans 13 amino acids. The CDR3 nucleotides are TGTGCCAGCAGCTTGAGTGGGCCCAGTGAGCAGTTCTTC. Translating it yields CASSLSGPSEQFF. Full variable domain (missing parts from reference TRBV7-2 and TRBJ2-1): GAGVSQSPSNKVTEKGKDVELRCDPISGHTALYWYRQSLGQGLEFLIYFQGNSAPDKSGLPSDRFSAERTGGSVSTLTIQRTQQEDSAVYLCASSLSGPSEQFFGPGTRLTVL.

This clonotype was detected ten times or more. The chain employs TRBV7-2 and TRBJ2-6; unclear D gene. The CDR3 consists of 17 residues. V lost 0 bases, J lost 4 bases, and 13 bases lay in between. Germline V gene data show CDR1 as SGHTA and CDR2 as FQGNSA. CDR3 protein: CASSLAPGRSGANVLTF. CDR3 DNA: TGTGCCAGCAGCTTAGCGCCTGGACGATCGGGGGCCAACGTCCTGACTTTC.

The rearrangement uses TRBV7-6 and TRBJ2-7; tentatively, D is TRBD1 (5 bases). V was cut by 1 base and J by 2 bases, with 9 bases left in between. From germline, CDR1 is SGHVS and CDR2 FNYEAQ. The CDR3 runs to 14 residues. The CDR3 coding sequence is TGTGCCAGCAGCTTAGAGGGGAACGCCTACGAGCAGTACTTC. Translation gives CASSLEGNAYEQYF. The variable domain in full, with the rest retrieved from reference TRBV7-6 and TRBJ2-7, is GAGVSQSPRYKVTKRGQDVALRCDPISGHVSLYWYRQALGQGPEFLTYFNYEAQQDKSGLPNDRFSAERPEGSISTLTIQRTEQRDSAMYRCASSLEGNAYEQYFGPGTRLTVT.

V gene TRBV20-1 combines with J gene TRBJ2-3; D could derive from TRBD1 or TRBD2 (5 bases each). This CDR3 has 12 residues. The V end was cut by 7 bases, the J end by 5 bases, with 13 bases between. CDR1 and CDR2 from the germline V gene are DFQATT and SNEGSKA (reference sequence). CDR3 DNA: TGCAGTGGGACTGAAGGGGTAGATACGCAGTATTTT. It yields the protein CSGTEGVDTQYF.

This sequence joins TRBV7-4 and TRBJ1-4, with TRBD1 matching 7 bases. CDR1 is SGHVT and CDR2 is SQSDAQ in the germline V gene. This CDR3 contains 15 residues. Trimming cost V 4 bases and J 7 bases; bases outside gene matches: 9. This CDR3 reads CASSSTGAQGEKLFF. The CDR3 DNA reads TGTGCCAGCAGCTCCACAGGGGCCCAGGGTGAAAAACTGTTTTTT.

The J gene is TRBJ2-7, the V gene TRBV11-2; D perhaps matches TRBD2 (6 bases). The CDR3 contains 16 residues. The germline gives CDR1 SGHAT, CDR2 FQNNGV. V was trimmed by 4 bases and J by 4 bases, leaving 20 bases between them. CDR3 coding DNA: TGTGCCAGCAGCTACCGGGGACTTCCGAATCTGTACGAGCAGTACTTC. It specifies CASSYRGLPNLYEQYF.

V and J are TRBV20-1 and TRBJ1-1, with 7 bases identical to TRBD1. CDR1 is DFQATT, CDR2 SNEGSKA, per germline (reference sequence). The V segment lost 5 bases and the J segment 8 bases; nucleotides outside the gene matches: 11. The CDR3 has 13 amino acids. The CDR3 loop reads CSASLTGVKEAFF. The CDR3 DNA follows: TGCAGTGCTTCGTTAACAGGGGTGAAAGAAGCTTTCTTT.

The chain's CDR3 is CASSPLRSANEQFF. The CDR3 nucleotides are TGTGCCAGCAGCCCACTGCGTAGCGCAAATGAGCAGTTCTTC. This chain uses TRBV6-2 or TRBV6-3 with TRBJ2-1; D perhaps matches TRBD2 (5 bases). Germline CDR1 reads MNHEY; CDR2 reads SVGEGT. V shed 6 bases and J shed 7 bases, with 16 bases lying between them. This CDR3 comprises 14 residues.

This clonotype was seen only a few times. J is TRBJ2-2 and V is TRBV5-4, with D tentatively TRBD1 (6 bases). V was shortened by 1 base and J by 5 bases, with 12 bases between the two germline ends. CDR3 size: 15 residues. CDR1 and CDR2 (germline): SGHNT, YYREEE (reference sequence). The DNA of the CDR3 is TGTGCCAGCAGCTTGCCTGAGACAGGAACCGGGGAGCTGTTTTTT. As protein: CASSLPETGTGELFF. The whole variable domain, remainder taken from reference TRBV5-4 and TRBJ2-2, is ETGVTQSPTHLIKTRGQQVTLRCSSQSGHNTVSWYQQALGQGPQFIFQYYREEENGRGNFPPRFSGLQFPNYSSELNVNALELDDSALYLCASSLPETGTGELFFGEGSRLTVL.

This chain uses TRBV20-1 with TRBJ1-5, with D uncertain. V lost 1 base and J 0 bases, leaving 4 bases between the germline ends. The CDR3 has 13 residues. The germline CDR1 and CDR2 sequences are DFQATT and SNEGSKA (reference sequence). The CDR3 here is CSARAYSNQPQHF. CDR3 bases: TGCAGTGCTAGAGCCTATAGCAATCAGCCCCAGCATTTT.

V usage is TRBV7-2 and J usage is TRBJ2-3, with 11 bases fitting TRBD2. Germline CDR1 reads SGHTA; CDR2 reads FQGNSA. The CDR3 runs to 18 residues. V shed 5 bases and J 6 bases; nucleotides not matched to a gene: 16. Here the CDR3 reads CASSPFPSLAGGMDTQYF. CDR3 sequence (DNA): TGTGCCAGCAGCCCTTTCCCCTCGCTAGCGGGAGGCATGGATACGCAGTATTTT.

The rearrangement links TRBV6-6 to TRBJ1-3; D unresolved. V was trimmed by 2 bases and J by 4 bases, leaving 6 bases between them. Germline CDR1 and CDR2: MNHNY and SVGAGI (reference sequence). The CDR3 is 13 amino acids. CDR3 loop: CASSYASGNTIYF. DNA of the CDR3: TGTGCCAGCAGTTACGCCTCGGGAAACACCATATATTTT.

There are a few counts of this clonotype. The chain has TRBV27 and TRBJ2-1; TRBD1 aligns across 9 bases. Per germline, CDR1 MNHEY and CDR2 SMNVEV (reference sequence). Germline trimming cut 5 bases from V and 7 bases from J; bases unmatched to any gene: 9. This CDR3 has 15 amino acids. In nucleotides, the CDR3 is TGTGCCAGCAGTACGGGACAGGGACTTTTAAATGAGCAGTTCTTC. Translating it yields CASSTGQGLLNEQFF.

The chain couples TRBV6-2 or TRBV6-3 to TRBJ2-7; 7 bases fit TRBD2. There are 13 residues in the CDR3. Germline CDR1 MNHEY, CDR2 SVGEGT. V was pared by 8 bases and J by 7 bases, with 11 bases of the junction left unmatched. CDR3 protein: CASVMAGVEEQYF. CDR3 in DNA: TGTGCCAGCGTAATGGCGGGAGTAGAAGAGCAGTACTTC.

This clonotype was seen more than once but under ten times. The chain combines TRBV12-3 or TRBV12-4 with TRBJ2-2; no clear D. This CDR3 region has 13 residues. V was cut by 4 bases and J by 1 base, with 4 bases left in between. The CDR3 loop reads CASSWMNTGELFF. The CDR3 region has the DNA TGTGCCAGCAGTTGGATGAACACCGGGGAGCTGTTTTTT.

The V call is TRBV29-1, the J call TRBJ2-5; 8 bases agree with TRBD1. The CDR3 runs 13 residues. After removal of 2 bases from V and 5 bases from J, the junction contained 4 bases not matched to a gene. Germline CDR1 is SQVTM and CDR2 is ANQGSEA. CDR3 residues: CSVERQGWETQYF. CDR3 nucleotide sequence: TGCAGCGTTGAAAGACAGGGGTGGGAGACCCAGTACTTC.

The CDR3 sequence is CASSMAISYNEQFF. DNA of the CDR3: TGTGCCAGTAGTATGGCTATCTCCTACAATGAGCAGTTCTTC. V and J are TRBV19 and TRBJ2-1; no definite D call. This CDR3 contains 14 residues. V was cut by 3 bases and J by 0 bases, with 6 bases left in between. CDR1 and CDR2 from the germline V gene are LNHDA and SQIVND (reference sequence).